This record covers a single TCR beta chain. This entry comes from a study of immune evolution from preneoplasia to lung adenocarcinoma. J lost 7 bases, V lost 1 base, and 6 bases had no gene match. Germline V gives CDR1 SGHRS, CDR2 YFSETQ. This CDR3 has 14 residues. Repertoires were generated with immunoSEQ multiplex PCR, while TCRdb's copy carries only in-frame clones and drops some. The table includes around 7,500 clones, approximately 81% detected once. This chain joins TRBV5-1 and TRBJ2-7, with 9 bases that match TRBD1. The sequenced sample was FFPE invasive lung adenocarcinoma tissue. This sequence originates from a person in their 40s with lung adenocarcinoma. The CDR3 nucleotides are TGCGCCAGCAGCTTGAGGGACAGGGTAGAAGAGCAGTACTTC. It yields the protein CASSLRDRVEEQYF.